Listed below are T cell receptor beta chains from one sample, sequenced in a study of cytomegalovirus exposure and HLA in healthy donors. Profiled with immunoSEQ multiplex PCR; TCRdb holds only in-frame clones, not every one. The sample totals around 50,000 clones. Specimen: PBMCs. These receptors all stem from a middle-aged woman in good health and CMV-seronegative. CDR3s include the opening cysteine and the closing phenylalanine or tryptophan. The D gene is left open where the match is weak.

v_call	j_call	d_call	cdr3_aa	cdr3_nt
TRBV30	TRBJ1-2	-	CAWSVFGGTSRYGYTF	TGTGCCTGGAGTGTATTCGGGGGAACGTCCCGCTATGGCTACACCTTC
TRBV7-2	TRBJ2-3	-	CASSRNSHLSTDKQYF	TGTGCCAGCAGTCGGAACAGTCATCTATCCACAGATAAGCAGTATTTT
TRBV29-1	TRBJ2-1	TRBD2	CSVAKGLAATGDEQFF	TGCAGCGTTGCAAAAGGACTAGCGGCCACTGGCGATGAGCAGTTCTTC
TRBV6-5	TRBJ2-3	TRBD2	CASSWTSGGDTQYF	TGTGCCAGCAGTTGGACTAGCGGGGGGGATACGCAGTATTTT
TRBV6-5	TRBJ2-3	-	CASSYSVVPTDTQYF	TGTGCCAGCAGTTACTCCGTCGTCCCGACAGATACGCAGTATTTT
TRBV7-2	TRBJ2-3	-	CASSLGWGSSTDKQYF	TGTGCCAGCAGCTTGGGTTGGGGATCTAGCACAGATAAGCAGTATTTT
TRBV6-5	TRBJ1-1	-	CASRAQGANTEAFF	TGTGCCAGCAGAGCCCAGGGTGCGAACACTGAAGCTTTCTTT
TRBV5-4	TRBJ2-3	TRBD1	CASSLRSGTGTTDTQYF	TGTGCCAGCAGCCTTCGATCTGGGACAGGGACCACAGATACGCAGTATTTT
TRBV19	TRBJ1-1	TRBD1	CASSVIDRVNTEAFF	TGTGCCAGTAGCGTTATAGACAGGGTCAACACTGAAGCTTTCTTT
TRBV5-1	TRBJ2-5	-	CASSLQETQYF	TGCGCCAGCAGCCTACAAGAGACCCAGTACTTC
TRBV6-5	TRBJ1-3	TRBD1	CASSYSTGSGNTIYF	TGTGCCAGCAGTTACTCGACAGGGTCTGGAAACACCATATATTTT
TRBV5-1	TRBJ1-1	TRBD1	CASSMGQGPRNTEAFF	TGCGCCAGCAGCATGGGACAGGGGCCCCGGAACACTGAAGCTTTCTTT
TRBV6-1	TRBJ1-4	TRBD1	CASSEGPDRVSEKLFF	TGTGCCAGCAGTGAAGGACCCGACAGGGTTTCTGAAAAACTGTTTTTT
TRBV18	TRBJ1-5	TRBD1	CASSPRQGANQPQHF	TGTGCCAGCTCACCAAGGCAGGGGGCTAATCAGCCCCAGCATTTT
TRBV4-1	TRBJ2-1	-	CASGTYNEQFF	TGCGCCAGTGGCACCTACAATGAGCAGTTCTTC
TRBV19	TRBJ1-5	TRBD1	CASSTGQGRNQPQHF	TGTGCCAGTAGTACGGGACAGGGTCGCAATCAGCCCCAGCATTTT
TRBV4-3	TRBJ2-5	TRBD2	CASSPSWRGAGETQYF	TGCGCCAGCAGCCCCTCCTGGCGGGGGGCCGGGGAGACCCAGTACTTC
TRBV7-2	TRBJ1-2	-	CASSLFDSSSYGYTF	TGTGCCAGCAGCTTATTTGACAGCTCCTCGTATGGCTACACCTTC
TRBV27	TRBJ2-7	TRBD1	CASSLDRSSYEQYF	TGTGCCAGCAGTTTGGACAGGTCATCCTACGAGCAGTACTTC
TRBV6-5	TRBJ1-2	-	CASSYGAGHGYTF	TGTGCCAGCAGTTACGGGGCAGGCCATGGCTACACCTTC
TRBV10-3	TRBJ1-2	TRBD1	CAISDVTGGDYGYTF	TGTGCCATCAGTGACGTTACAGGGGGCGACTATGGCTACACCTTC
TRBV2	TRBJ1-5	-	CASSEALSRSQPQHF	TGTGCCAGCAGTGAAGCGTTGTCGAGGAGTCAGCCCCAGCATTTT
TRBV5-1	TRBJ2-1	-	CASSPSGNNEQFF	TGCGCCAGCAGTCCCTCGGGGAACAATGAGCAGTTCTTC
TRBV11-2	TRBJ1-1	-	CASSQLRVFDTEAFF	TGTGCCAGCAGCCAACTCCGGGTTTTTGACACTGAAGCTTTCTTT
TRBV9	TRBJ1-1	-	CASSVVSVGGTEAFF	TGTGCCAGCAGCGTAGTATCGGTCGGGGGCACTGAAGCTTTCTTT
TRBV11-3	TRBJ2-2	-	CASSLAVNTGELFF	TGTGCCAGCAGCTTAGCGGTAAACACCGGGGAGCTGTTTTTT
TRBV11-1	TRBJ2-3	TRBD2	CASTLGGNPTDTQYF	TGTGCCAGCACCCTGGGGGGGAATCCTACAGATACGCAGTATTTT
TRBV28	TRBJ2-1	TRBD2	CASSLSQSSGRAYNEQFF	TGTGCCAGCAGTTTAAGCCAATCCAGCGGGAGGGCTTACAATGAGCAGTTCTTC